This TCR beta chain was identified during a study of PD-1 blockade in classical Hodgkin lymphoma. The method was immunoSEQ multiplex PCR; TCRdb's version includes in-frame clones alone and lacks a portion of them. The repertoire holds about 92,000 clones, with 83% as singletons. Regarding time point: cycle 4 day 1 (C4D1), after six to seven weeks of nivolumab. In every patient, relapse followed autologous stem cell transplantation, while exposure to brentuximab vedotin differed. Study outcomes and limitations: By C4D1, diversity of CD4+ TCRs had risen significantly, whereas that of CD8+ TCRs had not.

With respect to this clone: No antigen is known for it.

CDR1 and CDR2 from the germline V gene are LNHDA and SQIVND (reference sequence). There are 13 residues in the CDR3. The V segment lost 0 bases and the J segment 8 bases; nucleotides outside the gene matches: 1. The receptor was derived from a human donor with classical Hodgkin lymphoma. The specimen was peripheral blood mononuclear cells (PBMCs), collected before the fourth cycle of nivolumab. The chain combines TRBV19 with TRBJ2-1; 7 nucleotides agree with TRBD2. The CDR3 is CASSIDGRYEQFF. The CDR3 DNA is TGTGCCAGTAGTATAGACGGGAGGTATGAGCAGTTCTTC. Full variable domain (outside the CDR3, taken from reference TRBV19 and TRBJ2-1): DGGITQSPKYLFRKEGQNVTLSCEQNLNHDAMYWYRQDPGQGLRLIYYSQIVNDFQKGDIAEGYSVSREKKESFPLTVTSAQKNPTAFYLCASSIDGRYEQFFGPGTRLTVL.